This T cell receptor beta chain was documented in a study of blood T cell repertoires in COVID-19. Overall study context: The samples span acute and convalescent COVID-19 from the United States, Italy and Spain. PBMCs, B-cell-depleted T cells, or T cells were the source of the cDNA or gDNA that made up the material.

This CDR3 has 15 amino acids. As handled by the study authors: Estimation of nucleated cell counts was performed using reference gene primer amplification. Measured with immunoSEQ multiplex PCR; TCRdb has only the in-frame clones, and not every one. That table is the source of V, J and clone size, and D and trimming were worked out from the DNA. The sample has 150,000 or so clones; around 85% are singletons. J is TRBJ1-4 and V is TRBV21-1; the table's D call of TRBD1 was not tested on the DNA. TRBV21-1 is noted as a pseudogene. Input material: peripheral blood. The TCR originated in a man between 60 and 75 years old who had recovered from COVID-19. CDR3 sequence: CASSPGQGANEKLFF. CDR3 bases: TGTGCCAGCAGTCCGGGACAGGGGGCGAATGAAAAACTGTTTTTT.